The sequence of this T cell receptor (beta chain) was determined in a study of T cells in Graves' hyperthyroidism and ophthalmopathy. Background on the study: At the time of initial diagnosis and before any treatment, peripheral blood was collected.

Amplification yielded TCR beta CDR3 regions, with RNA transcripts as the source. The HTBI primer set drove a first-round RT-PCR of the TCR CDR3. TCRdb reprocessed the multiplex PCR reads via MiXCR and lists one record per CDR3 protein. Of 400,000 to 600,000 distinct CDR3 sequences in the sample, around 15% were seen once. This CDR3 is 12 amino acids long. V trimming: 5 bases; J trimming: 15 bases; junction bases outside the gene matches: 9. With regard to this clonotype: This may be a read error, as it is one base from a much larger clone.

V and J are TRBV12-3 or TRBV12-4 and TRBJ2-1, with TRBD1 matching over 8 bases. This sequence was found in a woman aged 30 to 39 with Graves' ophthalmopathy. The sample comprised blood. This CDR3 reads CASSPQGAGRFF. The CDR3 bases are TGTGCCAGCAGTCCCCAGGGGGCAGGGCGGTTCTTC.